This T cell receptor (beta chain) derives from a study of blood T cells in healthy people across ages. Study-wide results and caveats: A greater number of naive CD4+ cells and higher diversity distinguished long-lived donors from aged donors.

This clonotype has more than one count but fewer than ten. Its antigen is unidentified. The germline CDR1 and CDR2 sequences are SGHRS and YFSETQ. The CDR3 sequence is 18 residues long. After removal of 4 bases from V and 2 bases from J, the junction contained 15 bases not matched to a gene. It was with a sample-barcoded 5' primer and a J-beta primer mix that a second PCR of about 6 to 12 cycles was run. Each CDR3 protein gets one entry after TCRdb re-called the 5' RACE reads with MiXCR. Of around 940,000 distinct CDR3 sequences in the sample, about 51% were seen once. What was sequenced was blood. The clonotype originates from a woman aged 55-69 years in good health. The chain links TRBV5-1 to TRBJ2-3, with 8 bases lining up with TRBD1. This chain's CDR3 is CASSTGQGVGPLTDTQYF. In nucleotides, the CDR3 is TGCGCCAGCAGCACTGGACAGGGAGTTGGTCCTCTCACAGATACGCAGTATTTT.